This T cell receptor beta chain was sequenced during a study of T-cell memory formation after mild COVID-19. From 5'RACE with constant-segment primers came TCR alpha and TCR beta cDNA libraries that carried sample barcodes and UMIs. TCRdb itself ran the 5' RACE reads through MiXCR, one entry per CDR3 protein. The sample consists of roughly 130,000 distinct CDR3 sequences, around 6.3% of them appearing once. This CDR3 has 14 residues. V lost 5 bases and J lost 1, with 11 bases in between. CDR1 SGHTA and CDR2 FQGNSA come from the germline V gene. This clonotype has just a few counts. The antigen is unknown. Findings and caveats of the study: Several responding clones turned up in pre-infection memory, indicating that cross-reactive memory may have taken part. Later expanders leaned CD4+, whereas day 15 to 85 contracting clones were balanced CD4/CD8.

Input material: PBMCs or a T cell subset sorted from them (not recorded which). The V gene is TRBV7-2, the J gene TRBJ1-1, with D uncertain. The clonotype was recovered from an adult woman who had mild COVID-19 (a few samples of this study predate the infection). Cell type and time point are not known. Written as DNA, the CDR3 is TGTGCCAGCAGCCCGCAGTGGTCGAACACTGAAGCTTTCTTT. Its protein is CASSPQWSNTEAFF.